This T cell receptor beta chain was documented in a study of shared clonotypes between healthy human individuals. Study donors comprised healthy, HIV-negative adults devoid of recent acute infection or vaccination. Genomic DNA (from each subset) was split evenly across several immunoSEQ plates. The data were produced by immunoSEQ multiplex PCR, yet TCRdb's version contains in-frame clones alone and is incomplete. The sample lists over 400,000 clones; approximately 94% were seen once. J lost 2 bases, V lost 6 bases, and 5 bases had no gene match. Germline V lookup: CDR1 SNHLY, CDR2 FYNNEI. The CDR3 is 15 residues long.

The sequencing input was naive CD4+ T cells sorted from blood. Regarding subset: CD45RA+ positively selected. This sequence was found in a woman aged 25 to 39 in good health. The V gene is TRBV2, the J gene TRBJ1-5; 9 bases line up with TRBD1. The CDR3 DNA reads TGTGCCAGCAGAAACAGGGGGCTACGCAATCAGCCCCAGCATTTT. Its protein product is CASRNRGLRNQPQHF.